A single sample gave rise to the 10 T cell receptor beta chains below, sequenced in a study of cytomegalovirus exposure and HLA in healthy donors. The PCR ran on 60 Vbeta and 13 Jbeta primers. The data were produced by immunoSEQ multiplex PCR, yet TCRdb's version contains in-frame clones alone and is incomplete. The sample yields 150,000 to 200,000 clones, roughly 84% seen once. Sequencing was performed on PBMCs. The receptors were sampled from a boy between 5 and 17 years old in good health and CMV-seronegative.

This clone has just a few counts. V usage is TRBV4-1 and J usage is TRBJ2-7, with 7 bases aligning to TRBD2. This CDR3 region has 14 residues. V was pared by 0 bases and J by 13 bases, with 12 bases of the junction left unmatched. Germline V gene sequence: CDR1 MGHRA, CDR2 YSYEKL. Written as DNA, the CDR3 is TGCGCCAGCAGCCAAGAGGACCTCGGGCGAGCGGGATACTTC. The encoded protein is CASSQEDLGRAGYF.

This sequence joins TRBV5-1 and TRBJ2-2; the D gene is possibly TRBD1 (5 bases). The CDR3 consists of 15 residues. The germline V gene has CDR1 SGHRS and CDR2 YFSETQ. Trimming stripped 1 base from V and 4 bases from J, with 11 bases between. CDR3 residues: CASSLSGPGTGELFF. The CDR3 DNA follows: TGCGCCAGCAGCTTGTCAGGGCCAGGCACCGGGGAGCTGTTTTTT. Supplemented by reference TRBV5-1 and TRBJ2-2, the full variable domain reads KAGVTQTPRYLIKTRGQQVTLSCSPISGHRSVSWYQQTPGQGLQFLFEYFSETQRNKGNFPGRFSGRQFSNSRSEMNVSTLELGDSALYLCASSLSGPGTGELFFGEGSRLTVL.

The V call is TRBV6-6, the J call TRBJ2-1, with a weak D call TRBD1 (6 bases). Trimming removed 7 bases at V and 2 bases at J, with 15 bases between. Per germline, CDR1 MNHNY and CDR2 SVGAGI (reference sequence). The CDR3 has 15 residues. The CDR3 DNA reads TGTGCCAGCACTCCGACAGGAGGTCCCTACAATGAGCAGTTCTTC. Encoded protein: CASTPTGGPYNEQFF.

The chain links TRBV5-4 to TRBJ1-1, with TRBD1 matching over 8 bases. Unmatched junction bases numbered 12, after V lost 4 bases and J lost 1 base. The germline V gene has CDR1 SGHNT and CDR2 YYREEE (reference sequence). The CDR3 has 17 residues. The chain's CDR3 is CASSLQGRGLRNTEAFF. The DNA of the CDR3 is TGTGCCAGCAGCCTCCAGGGCAGGGGGCTTAGGAACACTGAAGCTTTCTTT.

This chain joins TRBV13 and TRBJ1-2; tentatively, D is TRBD1 (5 bases). V gave up 4 bases and J gave up 4 bases, with 16 bases separating them. This CDR3 has 15 residues. Per the germline V gene, CDR1 is PRHDT and CDR2 is FYEKMQ (reference sequence). CDR3: CASSSELDRFYGYTF. The CDR3 DNA reads as TGTGCCAGCAGCTCCGAGCTCGACAGATTCTATGGCTACACCTTC.

Note on this clone: Relative to the germline gene, one junction end is altered; a read error may explain this. The chain has TRBV2 and TRBJ1-4; 8 nucleotides line up with TRBD1. Germline V gene sequence: CDR1 SNHLY, CDR2 FYNNEI. The CDR3 sequence is 12 residues long. CDR3 residues: CARGQVTQKLLF. CDR3 DNA sequence: TGTGCCAGGGGACAGGTTACTCAAAAACTGCTTTTT.

The rearrangement links TRBV7-9 to TRBJ2-3; D is uncertain. Germline CDR1 reads SEHNR; CDR2 reads FQNEAQ (reference sequence). The CDR3 totals 12 residues. Trimming pared 6 bases from V and 3 bases from J, leaving 7 bases between. CDR3 coding DNA: TGTGCCAGCAGGCGTGAGACAGATACGCAGTATTTT. It is translated as CASRRETDTQYF. Variable domain in full (rest from reference TRBV7-9 and TRBJ2-3): DTGVSQNPRHKITKRGQNVTFRCDPISEHNRLYWYRQTLGQGPEFLTYFQNEAQLEKSRLLSDRFSAERPKGSFSTLEIQRTEQGDSAMYLCASRRETDTQYFGPGTRLTVL.

The sample holds one count of this clone. This chain links TRBV4-1 with TRBJ1-2, with D perhaps matching TRBD1 (6 bases). CDR1 MGHRA and CDR2 YSYEKL come from the germline V gene. There are 18 residues in the CDR3. Trimming shortened V by 1 base and J by 5 bases, and 23 bases separated the two germline ends. The CDR3 sequence is CASSQVFRVVRTVYGYTF. The CDR3 coding sequence is TGCGCCAGCAGCCAAGTATTCCGGGTCGTCAGGACAGTTTATGGCTACACCTTC.

The chain is built from TRBV6-1 and TRBJ2-5; weak D call: TRBD2 (6 bases). The CDR3 sequence is 14 residues long. Germline V CDR1 and CDR2: MNHNS, SASEGT. The V end was cut by 5 bases, the J end by 6 bases, with 16 bases between. The CDR3 loop is CASSMPGLSKTQYF. DNA for the CDR3: TGTGCCAGCAGTATGCCCGGACTAAGCAAGACCCAGTACTTC.

To note about this clone: The same CDR3 is also encoded by other DNA sequences in this sample. The rearrangement joins TRBV7-9 to TRBJ1-1; unclear D gene. Trimming removed 5 bases from V and 1 base from J, with 11 bases in between. Looked up from germline, CDR1 is SEHNR and CDR2 is FQNEAQ (reference sequence). The CDR3 covers 14 residues. CDR3 residues: CASSAKLENTEAFF. CDR3 bases: TGTGCCAGCAGCGCAAAACTTGAGAACACTGAAGCTTTCTTT.